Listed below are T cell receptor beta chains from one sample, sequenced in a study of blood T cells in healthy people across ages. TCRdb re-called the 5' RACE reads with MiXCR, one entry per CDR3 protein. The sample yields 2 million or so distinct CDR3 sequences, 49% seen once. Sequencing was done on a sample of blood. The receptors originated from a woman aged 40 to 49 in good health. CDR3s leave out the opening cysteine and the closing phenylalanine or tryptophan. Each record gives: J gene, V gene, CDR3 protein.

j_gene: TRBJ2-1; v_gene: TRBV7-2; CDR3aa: ASTVGQGSRGQF
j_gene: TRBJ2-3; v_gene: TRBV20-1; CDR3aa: SAPRDWLTDTQY
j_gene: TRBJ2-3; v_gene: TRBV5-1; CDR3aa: ASRCDRGTDTQY
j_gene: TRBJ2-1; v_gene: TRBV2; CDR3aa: ASSGLGDYNEQF
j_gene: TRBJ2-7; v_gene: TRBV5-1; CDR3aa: ASSLAWTQGITTYEQY
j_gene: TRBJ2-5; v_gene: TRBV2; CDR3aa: ASSLQGTWQY
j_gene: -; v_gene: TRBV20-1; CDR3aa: SARGLGGGNYEQY
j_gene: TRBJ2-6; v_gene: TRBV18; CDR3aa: ASSLDSFSGANVLT
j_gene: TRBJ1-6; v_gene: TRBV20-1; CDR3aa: SASDALNPNSPLH
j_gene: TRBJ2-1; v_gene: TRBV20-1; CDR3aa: SAWRLAVNNEQF
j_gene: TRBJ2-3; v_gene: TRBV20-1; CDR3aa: SARGWGTSGGTDTQY
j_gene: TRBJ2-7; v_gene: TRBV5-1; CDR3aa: ASSLWDEQY
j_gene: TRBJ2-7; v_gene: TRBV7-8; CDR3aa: ASSLGQGPTEQY
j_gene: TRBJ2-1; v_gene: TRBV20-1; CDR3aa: SARDRQGFISEQF
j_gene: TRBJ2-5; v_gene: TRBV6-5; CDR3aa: ASSSKPGLAGARYQETQY
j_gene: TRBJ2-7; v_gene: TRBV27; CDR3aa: ASRQRGQGRGEQY
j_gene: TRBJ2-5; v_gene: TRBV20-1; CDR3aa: SAVSASGETQY
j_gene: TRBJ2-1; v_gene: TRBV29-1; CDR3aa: SVVRAGTGSEQF
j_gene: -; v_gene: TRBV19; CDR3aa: ASSPGWGTETQY
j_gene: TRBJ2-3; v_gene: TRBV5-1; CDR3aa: ASSVSTGLTDTQY
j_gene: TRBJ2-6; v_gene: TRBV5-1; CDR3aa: ASSLVGTPSGANVPT
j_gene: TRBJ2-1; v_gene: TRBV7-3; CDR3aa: ASSPTSLTYNEQF
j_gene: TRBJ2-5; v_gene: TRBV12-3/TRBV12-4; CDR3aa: ASKQFGETQY
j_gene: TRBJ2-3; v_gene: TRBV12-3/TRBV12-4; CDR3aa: ASSFRDRGMHTQY
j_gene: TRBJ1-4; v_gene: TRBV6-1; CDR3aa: ASSETRGIGNEKLF
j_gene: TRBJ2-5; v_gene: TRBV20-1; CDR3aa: SAQDRKAGNTEQY
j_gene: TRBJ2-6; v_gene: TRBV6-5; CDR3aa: ASSYDTVYSGANVLT
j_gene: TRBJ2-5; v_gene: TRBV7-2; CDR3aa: ASSLSGQRETQY
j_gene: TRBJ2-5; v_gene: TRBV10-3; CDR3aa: AISNRQLQETQY
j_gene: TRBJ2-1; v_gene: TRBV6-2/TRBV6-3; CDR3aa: ASRLAGDEQF
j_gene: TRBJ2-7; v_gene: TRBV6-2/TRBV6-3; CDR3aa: ASGVPEQY
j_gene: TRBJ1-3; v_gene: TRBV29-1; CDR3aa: SVEIGAGNTIY
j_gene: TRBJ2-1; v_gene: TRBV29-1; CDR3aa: SVGDPRLAGSNEQF
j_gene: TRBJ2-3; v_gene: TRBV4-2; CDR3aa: ASSPLAGGGADTQY
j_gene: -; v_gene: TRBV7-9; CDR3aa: ASSQGSSRVYEQY
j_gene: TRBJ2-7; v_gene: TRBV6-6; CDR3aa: ASRVLRGEQY
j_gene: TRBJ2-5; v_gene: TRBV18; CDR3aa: ASSPPGLRETQY
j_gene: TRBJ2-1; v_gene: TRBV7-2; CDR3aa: ASSLDGGANEQF
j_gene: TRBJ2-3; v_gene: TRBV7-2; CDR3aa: ASSSFSRTGDTQY
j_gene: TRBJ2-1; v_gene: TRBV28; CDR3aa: ASSLLLAGGYNEQF
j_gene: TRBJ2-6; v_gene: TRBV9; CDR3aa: ASSVGGYSGANVLT
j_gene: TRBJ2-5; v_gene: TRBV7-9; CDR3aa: ASKRTGGQETQY
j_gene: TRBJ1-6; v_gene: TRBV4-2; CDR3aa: ASSQGLEGGPNSPLH